Below, 10 T cell receptor beta chains from the same sample are listed, as sequenced in a study of T-cell memory formation after mild COVID-19. TCRdb redid the calling of the 5' RACE reads with MiXCR, one entry per CDR3 protein. The sample records around 420,000 distinct CDR3 sequences, roughly a quarter being singletons. The sample was PBMCs or a T cell subset sorted from them (not recorded which). The origin of the receptors is an adult woman who had mild COVID-19 (a few samples of this study predate the infection). Cell type and time point are not known.

The sample holds a few counts of this clonotype. This chain links TRBV14 with TRBJ2-7; 9 nucleotides match TRBD1. CDR1 is SGHDN, CDR2 FVKESK, per germline. This CDR3 is 15 amino acids long. V dropped 2 bases and J dropped 4; count of bases not matched to a gene: 6. CDR3 nucleotide sequence: TGTGCCAGCAGCCAATATTCGGGACAGGGATACGAGCAGTACTTC. Translated: CASSQYSGQGYEQYF.

This chain connects TRBV14 to TRBJ2-3, with D possibly TRBD1 on 6 matching bases. V was pared by 0 bases and J by 0 bases, with 16 bases between. Germline lookup yields CDR1 SGHDN and CDR2 FVKESK. The CDR3 is 18 amino acids. This chain's CDR3 is CASSQDPSGQGSTDTQYF. The DNA for the CDR3 is TGTGCCAGCAGCCAAGATCCTTCCGGGCAGGGGAGCACAGATACGCAGTATTTT.

The chain employs TRBV28 and TRBJ1-4, with TRBD1 as a possible D gene (6 bases). This CDR3 spans 14 amino acids. CDR1 is MDHEN, CDR2 SYDVKM, per germline. The V gene lost 3 bases and the J gene lost 5 bases, with 10 bases spanning the gap. CDR3: CASSFGGGNEKLFF. The CDR3 DNA reads TGTGCCAGCAGTTTTGGAGGGGGGAATGAAAAACTGTTTTTT.

This sequence joins TRBV15 and TRBJ2-7; D possibly corresponds to TRBD2 (6 bases). V lost 8 bases, J lost 4 bases, and 21 bases lay in between. Germline CDR1 and CDR2: LNHNV and YYDKDF (reference sequence). The CDR3 totals 15 residues. The chain's CDR3 is CATSPRTPGTYEQYF. The CDR3 DNA sequence: TGTGCCACCTCCCCCCGGACACCCGGGACTTACGAGCAGTACTTC.

This chain joins TRBV7-9 and TRBJ1-4; 10 bases align to TRBD1. The trim removed 0 bases at V and 7 bases at J, leaving 2 bases unmatched. The germline V gene has CDR1 SEHNR and CDR2 FQNEAQ (reference sequence). There are 15 residues in the CDR3. The CDR3 loop reads CASSLAGTGVEKLFF. DNA for the CDR3: TGTGCCAGCAGCTTAGCCGGGACAGGGGTTGAAAAACTGTTTTTT.

The rearrangement links TRBV29-1 to TRBJ2-7, with D possibly matching TRBD1 (6 bases). This CDR3 contains 13 residues. Looked up from germline, CDR1 is SQVTM and CDR2 is ANQGSEA. V lost 0 bases to trimming and J lost 0 bases, with 6 bases between them. CDR3 in amino acids: CSVEEQGSYEQYF. In DNA, the CDR3 is TGCAGCGTTGAAGAACAGGGCTCCTACGAGCAGTACTTC.

The J gene is TRBJ2-7, the V gene TRBV2; weak D call: TRBD1 (5 bases). Per germline, CDR1 SNHLY and CDR2 FYNNEI. V was shortened by 7 bases and J by 1 base, with 14 bases between the two germline ends. This CDR3 has 14 residues. As DNA, the CDR3 is TGTGCCAGCAAGGAGTTCGCAGGGTCCTACGAGCAGTACTTC. It specifies CASKEFAGSYEQYF.

This clonotype has just a few counts. V usage is TRBV10-3 and J usage is TRBJ1-5; weak D call: TRBD1 (5 bases). The V gene's germline CDR1 is ENHRY and CDR2 SYGVKD. The germline V and J ends were trimmed by 2 bases and 4 bases, with 15 bases remaining between them. This CDR3 contains 16 residues. The chain's CDR3 is CAISEPGQGLNQPQHF. DNA of the CDR3: TGTGCCATCAGTGAGCCGGGGCAGGGACTGAATCAGCCCCAGCATTTT.

Written as DNA, the CDR3 is TGTGCCAGCAGCCCTTCACTAGCGGTCTACAATGAGCAGTTCTTC. It encodes CASSPSLAVYNEQFF. V usage is TRBV4-2 and J usage is TRBJ2-1, with 8 bases that match TRBD2. This CDR3 has 15 residues. Germline V gene sequence: CDR1 LGHNA, CDR2 YNFKEQ. Losses at the gene ends were 4 bases for V and 3 bases for J; bases not matched to a gene: 5.

The chain is built from TRBV20-1 and TRBJ2-2; 8 bases fit TRBD1. V was pared by 6 bases and J by 4 bases, with 7 bases of the junction left unmatched. Germline-derived CDR1 and CDR2 are DFQATT and SNEGSKA (reference sequence). This CDR3 contains 14 residues. The DNA for the CDR3 is TGCAGTGCGCAGGGGGCCCCTGCCACCGGGGAGCTGTTTTTT. It yields the protein CSAQGAPATGELFF.